Below, 30 T cell receptor beta chains from the same sample are listed, as sequenced in a study of cytomegalovirus exposure and HLA in healthy donors. The PCR had 60 Vbeta and 13 Jbeta primers. Profiling relied on immunoSEQ multiplex PCR, and the TCRdb table lists in-frame clones only, not all of them. Among 90,000 or so clones listed, about three quarters were seen once. Sequenced material: PBMCs. The source is a female donor in good health and CMV-seronegative.

The chain employs TRBV15 and TRBJ1-5; D gene uncertain. This CDR3 comprises 13 residues. The V gene's germline CDR1 is LNHNV and CDR2 YYDKDF (reference sequence). V lost 2 bases and J lost 1, with 3 bases in between. Written as DNA, the CDR3 is TGTGCCACCAGCAGACAGAGCAATCAGCCCCAGCATTTT. Translated, it gives CATSRQSNQPQHF.

The rearrangement links TRBV10-3 to TRBJ2-5, with D perhaps TRBD1 (6 bases). Germline loops: CDR1 ENHRY, CDR2 SYGVKD. V was trimmed by 3 bases and J by 4 bases, leaving 18 bases between them. The CDR3 extends over 16 amino acids. CDR3 in amino acids: CAISDPLGRGGETQYF. CDR3 nucleotide sequence: TGTGCCATCAGTGACCCCCTGGGCAGGGGTGGAGAGACCCAGTACTTC.

The CDR3 here is CSARGHPEQYF. The CDR3 coding sequence is TGCAGTGCTAGAGGGCACCCCGAGCAGTACTTC. The chain couples TRBV20-1 to TRBJ2-7; D unclear. CDR1 and CDR2 from the germline V gene are DFQATT and SNEGSKA (reference sequence). V lost 1 base to trimming and J lost 6 bases, with 7 bases between them. This CDR3 region has 11 residues.

This rearrangement joins TRBV4-1 to TRBJ1-2, with a weak D call TRBD1 (5 bases). The CDR3 is made up of 12 amino acids. Germline V gene lookup returns CDR1 MGHRA and CDR2 YSYEKL. V was clipped by 3 bases and J by 8 bases, with 10 bases between them. The CDR3 nucleotides read TGCGCCAGCAGCCAGGACAACGCGGGCTACACCTTC. This translates into CASSQDNAGYTF.

The chain carries TRBV18 and TRBJ1-5; weak D call: TRBD1 (6 bases). Trimming cost V 7 bases and J 3 bases, with 10 bases left between them. Germline loops: CDR1 KGHSH, CDR2 LQKENI. The CDR3 spans 13 residues. The CDR3 is CASCTGHNQPQHF. CDR3 in DNA: TGTGCCAGCTGTACAGGGCACAATCAGCCCCAGCATTTT.

The chain is built from TRBV11-2 and TRBJ1-1; a weak D match, TRBD1 (6 bases). The CDR3 has 13 residues. Per germline, CDR1 SGHAT and CDR2 FQNNGV. With 1 base removed from V and 7 bases from J, the gap between germline ends came to 10 bases. The CDR3 here is CASSLVGAGEAFF. In DNA, the CDR3 is TGTGCCAGCAGCTTAGTGGGGGCGGGTGAAGCTTTCTTT.

The rearrangement links TRBV15 to TRBJ1-5, with TRBD1 matching 7 bases. The length of the CDR3 is 13 residues. Germline-derived CDR1 and CDR2 are LNHNV and YYDKDF (reference sequence). Trimming removed 9 bases from V and 3 bases from J; junction bases left unmatched: 5. CDR3 bases: TGTGCCACTGGGACAGAATACAATCAGCCCCAGCATTTT. This codes for CATGTEYNQPQHF. The full variable domain, completed using reference TRBV15 and TRBJ1-5, is DAMVIQNPRYQVTQFGKPVTLSCSQTLNHNVMYWYQQKSSQAPKLLFHYYDKDFNNEADTPDNFQSRRPNTSFCFLDIRSPGLGDTAMYLCATGTEYNQPQHFGDGTRLSIL.

The gene calls are TRBV21-1 and TRBJ2-7; TRBD1 is the table's D call and was not checked against the DNA. TRBV21-1 is an annotated pseudogene. CDR3 length equals 14 residues. The CDR3 region is CASCRGRGQYEQYF. DNA of the CDR3: TGTGCCAGCTGCCGCGGCAGGGGGCAGTACGAGCAGTACTTC.

The chain uses TRBV6-6 and TRBJ2-4; unclear D gene. The V gene lost 4 bases and the J gene lost 5 bases, with 12 bases spanning the gap. Germline CDR1 is MNHNY and CDR2 is SVGAGI (reference sequence). This CDR3 is 14 amino acids long. The CDR3 spells CASSSLSRENIQYF. CDR3 DNA sequence: TGTGCCAGCAGTTCCCTTAGTCGGGAAAACATTCAGTACTTC.

V is TRBV28 and J is TRBJ2-7, with 8 bases matching TRBD1. CDR1 and CDR2 (germline): MDHEN, SYDVKM. Trimming at V came to 6 bases and at J to 6 bases, leaving 7 bases not matched to a gene. This CDR3 has 13 residues. The CDR3 reads CASSLTTGVEQYF. CDR3 nucleotide sequence: TGTGCCAGCAGCTTGACGACAGGGGTCGAGCAGTACTTC.

The CDR3 region is CASSQALAKNIQYF. The DNA for the CDR3 is TGTGCCAGCAGCCAAGCCCTAGCCAAAAACATTCAGTACTTC. The gene calls are TRBV4-2 and TRBJ2-4, with D uncertain. Germline V gene lookup returns CDR1 LGHNA and CDR2 YNFKEQ. Between the trimmed V and J ends, which lost 1 base and 0 bases, there was a span of 4 bases. This CDR3 comprises 14 residues.

The CDR3 loop reads CASSFGTGGNYGYTF. The CDR3 coding sequence is TGTGCCAGCAGCTTCGGGACAGGGGGTAACTATGGCTACACCTTC. This chain connects TRBV5-6 to TRBJ1-2; 11 bases agree with TRBD1. CDR1 is SGHDT and CDR2 is YYEEEE in the germline V gene. CDR3 length equals 15 residues. Trimming cost V 2 bases and J 1 base; bases outside gene matches: 1.

This clone has only a few counts. J is TRBJ2-3 and V is TRBV30, with D possibly being TRBD1 (7 bases). The CDR3 totals 15 residues. Looked up from germline, CDR1 is GTSNPN and CDR2 is SVGIG (reference sequence). V lost 0 bases, J lost 5 bases, and 15 bases lay in between. The CDR3 loop reads CAWSVLGQGGDTQYF. The CDR3 bases are TGTGCCTGGAGTGTACTCGGGCAGGGGGGAGATACGCAGTATTTT.

This rearrangement joins TRBV11-1 to TRBJ2-7; D gene uncertain. Looked up from germline, CDR1 is SGHAT and CDR2 is FQDESV (reference sequence). V lost 5 bases and J lost 2, with 10 bases in between. This CDR3 comprises 13 residues. Written as DNA, the CDR3 is TGTGCCAGCAGCGCCCGAGGCCCCTACGAGCAGTACTTC. It encodes CASSARGPYEQYF.

This rearrangement joins TRBV27 to TRBJ2-5, with TRBD1 identical over 8 bases. The J call is uncertain, as TRBJ2-7 better fits the DNA end. CDR1 and CDR2 from the germline V gene are MNHEY and SMNVEV (reference sequence). The CDR3 sequence is 12 residues long. The CDR3 DNA follows: TGTGCCAGCAGTGGACAGGGCTCCGAGCAGTACTTC. Translated, it gives CASSGQGSEQYF.

This chain joins TRBV30 and TRBJ1-2, with D unclear. Germline CDR1 and CDR2: GTSNPN and SVGIG (reference sequence). The CDR3 extends over 12 amino acids. V was clipped by 4 bases and J by 2 bases, with 8 bases between them. This chain's CDR3 is CAWNKQNYGYTF. CDR3 in DNA: TGTGCCTGGAACAAACAGAACTATGGCTACACCTTC.

The genes are TRBV7-6 and TRBJ2-1; 10 bases line up with TRBD2. Trimming took 5 bases from V and 9 from J; bases not matched to a gene: 13. The germline CDR1 and CDR2 sequences are SGHVS and FNYEAQ. The CDR3 covers 16 residues. CDR3 amino acids: CASSPVALAGVSEQFF. In nucleotides, the CDR3 is TGTGCCAGCAGCCCCGTGGCGCTAGCGGGAGTAAGTGAGCAGTTCTTC. The complete variable domain, with remaining parts taken from reference TRBV7-6 and TRBJ2-1, reads GAGVSQSPRYKVTKRGQDVALRCDPISGHVSLYWYRQALGQGPEFLTYFNYEAQQDKSGLPNDRFSAERPEGSISTLTIQRTEQRDSAMYRCASSPVALAGVSEQFFGPGTRLTVL.

The genes are TRBV9 and TRBJ1-1; TRBD1 agrees at 7 bases. CDR3 length equals 14 residues. CDR1 is SGDLS and CDR2 is YYNGEE in the germline V gene. V was clipped by 3 bases and J by 3 bases; unmatched bases: 5. The CDR3 loop is CASSAHQGDTEAFF. The CDR3 nucleotides are TGTGCCAGCAGCGCCCACCAGGGGGACACTGAAGCTTTCTTT. Drawing the rest from reference TRBV9 and TRBJ1-1, the complete variable domain is DSGVTQTPKHLITATGQRVTLRCSPRSGDLSVYWYQQSLDQGLQFLIQYYNGEERAKGNILERFSAQQFPDLHSELNLSSLELGDSALYFCASSAHQGDTEAFFGQGTRLTVV.

The rearrangement joins TRBV2 to TRBJ1-5; no clear D gene. CDR3 length equals 15 residues. Trimming left V 4 bases short and J 10 bases short, with 20 bases between. Per the germline V gene, CDR1 is SNHLY and CDR2 is FYNNEI. CDR3 DNA: TGTGCCAGCAGTGCCGACTCCCCCGGTATCAGCCCCCAGCATTTT. Translated, it gives CASSADSPGISPQHF.

Only one count was recorded for this clone. This chain links TRBV5-1 with TRBJ2-5, with TRBD2 matching over 13 bases. The CDR3 contains 15 residues. The V and J ends lost 4 bases and 5 bases, in that order; junction bases with no gene match: 5. Germline V gives CDR1 SGHRS, CDR2 YFSETQ. This chain's CDR3 is CASSTGLAGRETQYF. The CDR3 bases are TGCGCCAGCAGCACGGGACTAGCGGGAAGGGAGACCCAGTACTTC.

This clone showed up just a few times. The gene calls are TRBV28 and TRBJ1-1; D is ambiguous. CDR3 length equals 11 residues. V gave up 7 bases and J gave up 0 bases, with 3 bases separating them. Germline CDR1 reads MDHEN; CDR2 reads SYDVKM. The DNA for the CDR3 is TGTGCCAGCACCATGAACACTGAAGCTTTCTTT. It encodes CASTMNTEAFF.

J is TRBJ2-7 and V is TRBV5-1, with D perhaps TRBD1 (7 bases). This CDR3 is built from 14 residues. The ends were cut back, 4 bases at V and 3 bases at J, with 14 bases in the middle. The germline V gene encodes CDR1 SGHRS and CDR2 YFSETQ. CDR3 loop: CASSRGDRDYEQYF. For the CDR3, the DNA is TGCGCCAGCAGCAGGGGGGACAGAGACTACGAGCAGTACTTC.

The chain links TRBV7-3 to TRBJ2-6; a weak D match, TRBD1 (5 bases). Germline CDR1 and CDR2: SGHTA and FQGTGA. Trimming removed 5 bases from V and 0 bases from J, with 8 bases in between. The CDR3 length is 15 residues. The CDR3, as DNA: TGTGCCAGCAGCCCCAGGGCCTCTGGGGCCAACGTCCTGACTTTC. It specifies CASSPRASGANVLTF.

This clone appeared once. This chain links TRBV30 with TRBJ1-4, with a tentative D call TRBD1 (6 bases). The V end was cut by 0 bases, the J end by 8 bases, with 7 bases between. This CDR3 is built from 12 residues. The germline V gene encodes CDR1 GTSNPN and CDR2 SVGIG (reference sequence). The CDR3 DNA reads TGTGCCTGGAGTGTGAGGGGGGAAAAACTGTTTTTT. The encoded protein is CAWSVRGEKLFF.

The chain employs TRBV5-1 and TRBJ2-6; 11 nucleotides line up with TRBD2. The V gene's germline CDR1 is SGHRS and CDR2 YFSETQ. V was clipped by 6 bases and J by 0 bases; unmatched bases: 5. This CDR3 contains 17 residues. The CDR3 DNA sequence: TGCGCCAGCACTCCCGGGACTAGCGGCTCTGGGGCCAACGTCCTGACTTTC. Translated: CASTPGTSGSGANVLTF.

The genes are TRBV5-4 and TRBJ2-1; D is unresolved. Trimming removed 1 base at V and 5 bases at J, with 4 bases between. Germline CDR1 and CDR2: SGHNT and YYREEE (reference sequence). This CDR3 is 12 amino acids long. In DNA form, the CDR3 reads TGTGCCAGCAGCTTGCCCGACAATGAGCAGTTCTTC. Its translation is CASSLPDNEQFF.

The V and J genes are TRBV28 and TRBJ2-7, with 7 bases aligning to TRBD2. V was clipped by 2 bases and J by 3 bases; unmatched bases: 4. This CDR3 region has 14 residues. Per the germline V gene, CDR1 is MDHEN and CDR2 is SYDVKM. CDR3 coding DNA: TGTGCCAGCAGTTTACCGAGGGAGGGCTACGAGCAGTACTTC. Translating it yields CASSLPREGYEQYF.

This clone was detected only a few times. The CDR3 bases are TGTGCCAGCAGCCCAGTTTTAGCCAAAAACATTCAGTACTTC. It yields the protein CASSPVLAKNIQYF. The chain combines TRBV7-2 with TRBJ2-4; D is ambiguous. CDR1 and CDR2 from the germline V gene are SGHTA and FQGNSA. The CDR3 totals 14 residues. V was shortened by 5 bases and J by 0 bases, with 8 bases between the two germline ends.

The chain combines TRBV7-9 with TRBJ2-7, with D perhaps matching TRBD2 (6 bases). V lost 3 bases and J 7 bases, leaving 13 bases between the germline ends. This CDR3 contains 13 residues. Germline V gives CDR1 SEHNR, CDR2 FQNEAQ (reference sequence). The DNA of the CDR3 is TGTGCCAGCAGCTTCGGGGGAGAGGGTGAGCAGTACTTC. Residues: CASSFGGEGEQYF.

The V call is TRBV5-4, the J call TRBJ1-1, with D maybe TRBD1 (5 bases). Germline V gene data show CDR1 as SGHNT and CDR2 as YYREEE (reference sequence). The CDR3 length is 13 residues. With 0 bases removed from V and 5 bases from J, the gap between germline ends came to 8 bases. CDR3 in DNA: TGTGCCAGCAGCTTGGAACGGGGGACTGAAGCTTTCTTT. Amino acids: CASSLERGTEAFF.